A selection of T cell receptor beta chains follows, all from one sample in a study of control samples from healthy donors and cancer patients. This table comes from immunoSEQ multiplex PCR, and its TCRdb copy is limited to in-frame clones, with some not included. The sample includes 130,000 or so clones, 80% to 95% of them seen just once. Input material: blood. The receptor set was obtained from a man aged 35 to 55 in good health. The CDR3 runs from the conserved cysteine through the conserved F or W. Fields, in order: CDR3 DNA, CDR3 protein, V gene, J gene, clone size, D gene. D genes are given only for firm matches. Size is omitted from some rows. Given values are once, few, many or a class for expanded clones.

CDR3nt: TGTGCCAGCAGTTTCACAGGCTACAATGAGCAGTTCTTC
CDR3aa: CASSFTGYNEQFF
v_gene: TRBV28
j_gene: TRBJ2-1
abundance: .
d_gene: .

CDR3nt: TGCGCCAGCAGCTTTACAAACTATGGCTACACCTTC
CDR3aa: CASSFTNYGYTF
v_gene: TRBV5-1
j_gene: TRBJ1-2
abundance: .
d_gene: .

CDR3nt: TGTGCCAGCAGTGTAGCGGGGGGGCCCTGGGATGAGCAGTTCTTC
CDR3aa: CASSVAGGPWDEQFF
v_gene: TRBV6-1
j_gene: TRBJ2-1
abundance: .
d_gene: TRBD2

CDR3nt: TGTGCCAGCAGTGAATACGGGGGGCGTCGGGCCAACGTCCTGACTTTC
CDR3aa: CASSEYGGRRANVLTF
v_gene: TRBV2
j_gene: TRBJ2-6
abundance: .
d_gene: .

CDR3nt: TGTGCCAGCAGCCAAGATTTAGGGCACTCAGGAAACACCATATATTTT
CDR3aa: CASSQDLGHSGNTIYF
v_gene: TRBV3-1/TRBV3-2
j_gene: TRBJ1-3
abundance: .
d_gene: .

CDR3nt: TGTGCCAGCAGCGGGGGACAGGGGGCCGCAGATACGCAGTATTTT
CDR3aa: CASSGGQGAADTQYF
v_gene: TRBV9
j_gene: TRBJ2-3
abundance: once
d_gene: TRBD1

CDR3nt: TGTGCCAGCAGTTCCCACTCCCTAGCAGGGTTAGATGGCTACACCTTC
CDR3aa: CASSSHSLAGLDGYTF
v_gene: TRBV28
j_gene: TRBJ1-2
abundance: .
d_gene: .

CDR3nt: TGTGCCAGTAAGCACAGGGGGCACACTGAAGCTTTCTTT
CDR3aa: CASKHRGHTEAFF
v_gene: TRBV19
j_gene: TRBJ1-1
abundance: .
d_gene: TRBD1

CDR3nt: TGTGCCAGCAGTGAACCCCGCAGGCCTTTGGGCTATAATTCACCCCTCCACTTT
CDR3aa: CASSEPRRPLGYNSPLHF
v_gene: TRBV6-1
j_gene: TRBJ1-6
abundance: .
d_gene: .

CDR3nt: TGTGCCAGCAGCTTAGATCCCAATCAGCCCCAGCATTTT
CDR3aa: CASSLDPNQPQHF
v_gene: TRBV7-2
j_gene: TRBJ1-5
abundance: few
d_gene: .

CDR3nt: TGTGCCAGCAGCTTATCTCCCAGATTCAACTATGGCTACACCTTC
CDR3aa: CASSLSPRFNYGYTF
v_gene: TRBV7-2
j_gene: TRBJ1-2
abundance: once
d_gene: .

CDR3nt: TGTGCCAGCAGCGTAGAGGGACGGTTAACCTCACCCCTCCACTTT
CDR3aa: CASSVEGRLTSPLHF
v_gene: TRBV9
j_gene: TRBJ1-6
abundance: .
d_gene: .

CDR3nt: TGTGCCACCAGCAGAGCAGCGGGGGGAAAGACCGGGGAGCTGTTTTTT
CDR3aa: CATSRAAGGKTGELFF
v_gene: TRBV15
j_gene: TRBJ2-2
abundance: .
d_gene: TRBD2

CDR3nt: TGTGCCAGTAGTATGAATCAGGGTGGGCAGCCCCAGCATTTT
CDR3aa: CASSMNQGGQPQHF
v_gene: TRBV19
j_gene: TRBJ1-5
abundance: once
d_gene: .

CDR3nt: TGCGCCAGCAGCCTTTTAGGGCAAGAGACCCAGTACTTC
CDR3aa: CASSLLGQETQYF
v_gene: TRBV5-1
j_gene: TRBJ2-5
abundance: .
d_gene: .

CDR3nt: TGTGCCAGTAGTATCACAGAGGCCAACTATGGCTACACCTTC
CDR3aa: CASSITEANYGYTF
v_gene: TRBV19
j_gene: TRBJ1-2
abundance: .
d_gene: .

CDR3nt: TGTGCCAGTAGTCCCGGGACAGGGCATAGCACAGATACGCAGTATTTT
CDR3aa: CASSPGTGHSTDTQYF
v_gene: TRBV19
j_gene: TRBJ2-3
abundance: .
d_gene: TRBD1

CDR3nt: TGTGCTAGCAGCGGCTCGCACAGCATGGACTATGGCTACACCTTC
CDR3aa: CASSGSHSMDYGYTF
v_gene: TRBV5-4
j_gene: TRBJ1-2
abundance: .
d_gene: .

CDR3nt: TGTGCCAGCAGCGTACTGGACACCTACTCTGGAAACACCATATATTTT
CDR3aa: CASSVLDTYSGNTIYF
v_gene: TRBV9
j_gene: TRBJ1-3
abundance: .
d_gene: .

CDR3nt: TGTGCCAGCAGCCAAGTGGGACAGGGTAACACTGAAGCTTTCTTT
CDR3aa: CASSQVGQGNTEAFF
v_gene: TRBV4-2
j_gene: TRBJ1-1
abundance: .
d_gene: TRBD1

CDR3nt: TGTGCCAGTTCAAGGGCCCGCACCGGGGAGCTGTTTTTT
CDR3aa: CASSRARTGELFF
v_gene: TRBV2
j_gene: TRBJ2-2
abundance: .
d_gene: .

CDR3nt: TGTGCCAGCAGTTTCATCCCAGGGGTCACCACCCGGAACACCATATATTTT
CDR3aa: CASSFIPGVTTRNTIYF
v_gene: TRBV28
j_gene: TRBJ1-3
abundance: .
d_gene: .

CDR3nt: TGTGCCAGCAGCTTAGCAACTGGGCCTCTCCAGGATAGCTCCTACGAGCAGTACTTC
CDR3aa: CASSLATGPLQDSSYEQYF
v_gene: TRBV7-9
j_gene: TRBJ2-7
abundance: .
d_gene: .

CDR3nt: TGTGCCAGCACCGGACCGAGTAGGACAGGGGACCATGGCTACACCTTC
CDR3aa: CASTGPSRTGDHGYTF
v_gene: TRBV13
j_gene: TRBJ1-2
abundance: .
d_gene: TRBD1

CDR3nt: TGTGCCAGCAGCCCAAGCTCCTACAATGAGCAGTTCTTC
CDR3aa: CASSPSSYNEQFF
v_gene: TRBV7-9
j_gene: TRBJ2-1
abundance: .
d_gene: .

CDR3nt: TGTGCCAGCAGCTTAAAGGGGACAGGGGATTCACCCCTCCACTTT
CDR3aa: CASSLKGTGDSPLHF
v_gene: TRBV7-3
j_gene: TRBJ1-6
abundance: .
d_gene: TRBD1

CDR3nt: TGTGCCAGCCTTGGGAGCTCCTACGAGCAGTACTTC
CDR3aa: CASLGSSYEQYF
v_gene: TRBV27
j_gene: TRBJ2-7
abundance: .
d_gene: .

CDR3nt: TGTGCCAGCAGTTTTGTGGGTCGCACAGATACGCAGTATTTT
CDR3aa: CASSFVGRTDTQYF
v_gene: TRBV27
j_gene: TRBJ2-3
abundance: .
d_gene: .

CDR3nt: TGTGCCAGCAGTGCCCAAAACAGAGGAGAGACCCAGTACTTC
CDR3aa: CASSAQNRGETQYF
v_gene: TRBV2
j_gene: TRBJ2-5
abundance: once
d_gene: .

CDR3nt: TGTGCCAGCAGCCAAGGGAGGACTGTCCAAGAGACCCAGTACTTC
CDR3aa: CASSQGRTVQETQYF
v_gene: TRBV3-1/TRBV3-2
j_gene: TRBJ2-5
abundance: .
d_gene: .

CDR3nt: TGTGCCAGCAGTGAAGACGGATTCTCTGGAAACACCATATATTTT
CDR3aa: CASSEDGFSGNTIYF
v_gene: TRBV6-1
j_gene: TRBJ1-3
abundance: .
d_gene: .

CDR3nt: TGTGCCAGCAGCTTACGGGGGAACACTGAAGCTTTCTTT
CDR3aa: CASSLRGNTEAFF
v_gene: TRBV7-3
j_gene: TRBJ1-1
abundance: .
d_gene: .

CDR3nt: TGTGCCAGCAGCTTGTCCCGGGAAGGTGAGCAGTTCTTC
CDR3aa: CASSLSREGEQFF
v_gene: TRBV5-4
j_gene: TRBJ2-1
abundance: .
d_gene: .

CDR3nt: TGTGCCTGGAGGCTCGCCCATTTGTTAACTAACACTGAAGCTTTCTTT
CDR3aa: CAWRLAHLLTNTEAFF
v_gene: TRBV30
j_gene: TRBJ1-1
abundance: .
d_gene: .

CDR3nt: TGTGCCAGCAGGAAAGGGTGGGGTCGAAACTACAATGAGCAGTTCTTC
CDR3aa: CASRKGWGRNYNEQFF
v_gene: TRBV2
j_gene: TRBJ2-1
abundance: once
d_gene: .

CDR3nt: TGTGCCAGCAGCTTTTGGACAGGCGAGAATGAAAAACTGTTTTTT
CDR3aa: CASSFWTGENEKLFF
v_gene: TRBV5-4
j_gene: TRBJ1-4
abundance: .
d_gene: TRBD1

CDR3nt: TGTGCCAGCAGCACCCAGGGATTTGAGCAGTACTTC
CDR3aa: CASSTQGFEQYF
v_gene: TRBV11-2
j_gene: TRBJ2-7
abundance: .
d_gene: .

CDR3nt: TGTGCCAGCAGTTTAGGGGGGGCCCTCTACAATGAGCAGTTCTTC
CDR3aa: CASSLGGALYNEQFF
v_gene: TRBV27
j_gene: TRBJ2-1
abundance: .
d_gene: .

CDR3nt: TGTGCCTGGAGTCCGTTTGGCCCGCGGCAGTACTTC
CDR3aa: CAWSPFGPRQYF
v_gene: TRBV30
j_gene: TRBJ2-7
abundance: once
d_gene: .

CDR3nt: TGTGCCAGCAGCTTGGTTCCTAATGGCTACACCTTC
CDR3aa: CASSLVPNGYTF
v_gene: TRBV5-4
j_gene: TRBJ1-2
abundance: .
d_gene: .

CDR3nt: TGTGCCAGCAGCCCGGACAGCTACGAGCAGTACTTC
CDR3aa: CASSPDSYEQYF
v_gene: TRBV3-1/TRBV3-2
j_gene: TRBJ2-7
abundance: .
d_gene: .

CDR3nt: TGTGCCAGCAGTTCCCGACGGTCCTCCTACAATGAGCAGTTCTTC
CDR3aa: CASSSRRSSYNEQFF
v_gene: TRBV7-3
j_gene: TRBJ2-1
abundance: .
d_gene: .

CDR3nt: TGTGCCACCAGCAGCTCGGGGGCAGGGCAGAACTCACCCCTCCACTTT
CDR3aa: CATSSSGAGQNSPLHF
v_gene: TRBV15
j_gene: TRBJ1-6
abundance: .
d_gene: .

CDR3nt: TGTGCCAGCAGCACCACGGGACAGGCGAACACTGAAGCTTTCTTT
CDR3aa: CASSTTGQANTEAFF
v_gene: TRBV7-9
j_gene: TRBJ1-1
abundance: .
d_gene: TRBD1

CDR3nt: TGTGCCAGCAGCTCGTCCGGGGCCTACGAGCAGTACTTC
CDR3aa: CASSSSGAYEQYF
v_gene: TRBV5-4
j_gene: TRBJ2-7
abundance: .
d_gene: .

CDR3nt: TGTGCCAGCACCCAGAGGGGGGCCCCCCAGGGCGATGGCTACACCTTC
CDR3aa: CASTQRGAPQGDGYTF
v_gene: TRBV7-8
j_gene: TRBJ1-2
abundance: .
d_gene: .

CDR3nt: TGTGCCAGCAGTGACGGACAGGGAACACAAGAGACCCAGTACTTC
CDR3aa: CASSDGQGTQETQYF
v_gene: TRBV6-4
j_gene: TRBJ2-5
abundance: .
d_gene: TRBD1

CDR3nt: TGCGCCAGCAGTGTAGGGCCAAACGCTTTCTTT
CDR3aa: CASSVGPNAFF
v_gene: TRBV10-2
j_gene: TRBJ1-1
abundance: .
d_gene: .

CDR3nt: TGTGCCAGCAGCCAACAGCGGGGATGGGCAGATACGCAGTATTTT
CDR3aa: CASSQQRGWADTQYF
v_gene: TRBV14
j_gene: TRBJ2-3
abundance: .
d_gene: TRBD2

CDR3nt: TGTGCCAGTAAAGGCGGGTTCTACAATGAGCAGTTCTTC
CDR3aa: CASKGGFYNEQFF
v_gene: TRBV7-3
j_gene: TRBJ2-1
abundance: once
d_gene: .

CDR3nt: TGTGCCAGCAGCCCCTTATGGGGGAACAATGAGCAGTTCTTC
CDR3aa: CASSPLWGNNEQFF
v_gene: TRBV21-1
j_gene: TRBJ2-1
abundance: once
d_gene: .

CDR3nt: TGTGCCAGTAAACGGGGGCCAGATGGAGTTGGACACAGAGGCTACACCTTC
CDR3aa: CASKRGPDGVGHRGYTF
v_gene: TRBV19
j_gene: TRBJ1-2
abundance: .
d_gene: .